These 2 T cell receptor beta chains were all obtained from the same sample, sequenced in a study of cytomegalovirus exposure and HLA in healthy donors. PCR amplification relied on 60 Vbeta primers (plus 13 Jbeta primers). Sequenced by immunoSEQ multiplex PCR; TCRdb stores in-frame clones only, minus some. This table has some 110,000 clones, 55% to 80% appearing once. Sequencing was performed on PBMCs. The receptor source for this set is a woman aged 25 to 39 in good health and CMV-seronegative.

The gene calls are TRBV27 and TRBJ2-4; TRBD2 might be the D (5 bases). The CDR3 is made up of 16 amino acids. CDR1 MNHEY and CDR2 SMNVEV come from the germline V gene (reference sequence). V was clipped by 1 base and J by 0 bases, with 10 bases between them. CDR3 in DNA: TGTGCCAGCAGTTTATATTTGGACTCAGCCAAAAACATTCAGTACTTC. Its protein product is CASSLYLDSAKNIQYF.

The rearrangement joins TRBV27 to TRBJ1-1, with 8 positions matching TRBD1. Trimming at V came to 8 bases and at J to 4 bases, leaving 9 bases not matched to a gene. This CDR3 has 14 amino acids. Germline CDR1 and CDR2: MNHEY and SMNVEV (reference sequence). The DNA for the CDR3 is TGTGCCAGCGGGTCAGGGGGCGCGGGCACTGAAGCTTTCTTT. This translates into CASGSGGAGTEAFF.